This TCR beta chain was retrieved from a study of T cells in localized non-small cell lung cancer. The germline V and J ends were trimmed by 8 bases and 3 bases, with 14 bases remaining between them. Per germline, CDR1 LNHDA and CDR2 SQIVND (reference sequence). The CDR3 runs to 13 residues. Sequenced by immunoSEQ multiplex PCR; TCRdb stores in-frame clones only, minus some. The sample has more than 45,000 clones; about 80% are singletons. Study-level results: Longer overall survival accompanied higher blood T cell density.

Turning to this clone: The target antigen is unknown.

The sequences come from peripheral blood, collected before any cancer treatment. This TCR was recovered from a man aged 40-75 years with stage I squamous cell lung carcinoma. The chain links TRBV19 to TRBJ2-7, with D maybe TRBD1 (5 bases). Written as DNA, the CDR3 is TGTGCCAGTTCGGCAGTTACAGGCTACGAGCAGTACTTC. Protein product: CASSAVTGYEQYF.